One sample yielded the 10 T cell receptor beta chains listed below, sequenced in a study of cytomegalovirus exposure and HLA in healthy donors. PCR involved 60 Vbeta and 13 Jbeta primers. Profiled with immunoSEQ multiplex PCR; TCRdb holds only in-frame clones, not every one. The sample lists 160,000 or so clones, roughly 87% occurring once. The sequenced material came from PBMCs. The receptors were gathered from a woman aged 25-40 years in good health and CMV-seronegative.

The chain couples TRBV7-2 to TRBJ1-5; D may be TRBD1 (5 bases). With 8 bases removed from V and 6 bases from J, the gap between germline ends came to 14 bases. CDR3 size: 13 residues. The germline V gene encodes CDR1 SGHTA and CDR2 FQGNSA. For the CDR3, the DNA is TGTGCCAGCGGCCGGGGACTAGCTCAGCCCCAGCATTTT. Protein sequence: CASGRGLAQPQHF. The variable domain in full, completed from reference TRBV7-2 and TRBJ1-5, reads GAGVSQSPSNKVTEKGKDVELRCDPISGHTALYWYRQSLGQGLEFLIYFQGNSAPDKSGLPSDRFSAERTGGSVSTLTIQRTQQEDSAVYLCASGRGLAQPQHFGDGTRLSIL.

The CDR3 reads CASSLALTSGGHEQYF. The CDR3 region has the DNA TGTGCCAGCAGCTTAGCCTTGACTAGCGGCGGCCACGAGCAGTACTTC. The genes are TRBV7-2 and TRBJ2-7, with 9 bases identical to TRBD2. Trimming at V came to 0 bases and at J to 5 bases, leaving 8 bases not matched to a gene. Germline values: CDR1 SGHTA, CDR2 FQGNSA. There are 16 residues in the CDR3. Drawing the rest from reference TRBV7-2 and TRBJ2-7, the complete variable domain is GAGVSQSPSNKVTEKGKDVELRCDPISGHTALYWYRQSLGQGLEFLIYFQGNSAPDKSGLPSDRFSAERTGGSVSTLTIQRTQQEDSAVYLCASSLALTSGGHEQYFGPGTRLTVT.

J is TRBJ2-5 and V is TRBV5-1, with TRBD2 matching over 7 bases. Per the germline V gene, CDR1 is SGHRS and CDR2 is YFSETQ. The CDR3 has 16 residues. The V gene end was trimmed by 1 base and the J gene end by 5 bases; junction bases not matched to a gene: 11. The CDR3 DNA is TGCGCCAGCAGCTTGTGGCTAGCGGCCGGAGGGGAGACCCAGTACTTC. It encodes CASSLWLAAGGETQYF. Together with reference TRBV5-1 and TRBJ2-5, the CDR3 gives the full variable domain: KAGVTQTPRYLIKTRGQQVTLSCSPISGHRSVSWYQQTPGQGLQFLFEYFSETQRNKGNFPGRFSGRQFSNSRSEMNVSTLELGDSALYLCASSLWLAAGGETQYFGPGTRLLVL.

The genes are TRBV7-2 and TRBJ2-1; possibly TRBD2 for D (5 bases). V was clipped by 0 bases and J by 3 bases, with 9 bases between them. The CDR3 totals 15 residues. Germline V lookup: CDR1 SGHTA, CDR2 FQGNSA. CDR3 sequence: CASSLALAIYNEQFF. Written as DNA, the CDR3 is TGTGCCAGCAGCTTAGCCCTAGCAATCTACAATGAGCAGTTCTTC.

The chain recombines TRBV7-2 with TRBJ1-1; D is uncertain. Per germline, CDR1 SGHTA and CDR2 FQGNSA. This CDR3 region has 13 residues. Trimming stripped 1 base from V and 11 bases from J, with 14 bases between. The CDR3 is CASSLDLWGGAFF. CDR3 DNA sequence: TGTGCCAGCAGCTTAGATCTTTGGGGAGGGGCTTTCTTT.

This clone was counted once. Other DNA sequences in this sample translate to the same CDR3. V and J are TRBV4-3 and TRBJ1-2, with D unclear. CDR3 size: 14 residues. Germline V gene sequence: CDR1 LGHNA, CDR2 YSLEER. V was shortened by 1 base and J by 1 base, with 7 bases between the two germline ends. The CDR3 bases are TGCGCCAGCAGCCAAGGTCAGAATAACTATGGCTACACCTTC. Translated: CASSQGQNNYGYTF.

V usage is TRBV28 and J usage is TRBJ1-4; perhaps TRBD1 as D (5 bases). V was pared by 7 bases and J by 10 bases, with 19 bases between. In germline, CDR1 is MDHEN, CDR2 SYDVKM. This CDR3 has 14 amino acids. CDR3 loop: CASIGGSDARKLFF. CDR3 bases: TGTGCCAGCATTGGGGGGTCAGACGCTCGAAAACTGTTTTTT.

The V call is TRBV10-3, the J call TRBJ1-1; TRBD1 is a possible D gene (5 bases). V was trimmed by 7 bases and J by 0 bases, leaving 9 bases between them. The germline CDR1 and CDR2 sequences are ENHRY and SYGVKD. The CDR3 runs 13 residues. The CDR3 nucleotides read TGTGCCATCACCCGACAGCTGAACACTGAAGCTTTCTTT. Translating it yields CAITRQLNTEAFF.

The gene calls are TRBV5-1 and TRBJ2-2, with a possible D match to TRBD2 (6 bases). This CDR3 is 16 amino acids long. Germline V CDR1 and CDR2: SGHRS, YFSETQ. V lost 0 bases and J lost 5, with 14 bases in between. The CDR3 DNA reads TGCGCCAGCAGCTTGGAGGCGGGAAGGTTAACCGGGGAGCTGTTTTTT. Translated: CASSLEAGRLTGELFF.

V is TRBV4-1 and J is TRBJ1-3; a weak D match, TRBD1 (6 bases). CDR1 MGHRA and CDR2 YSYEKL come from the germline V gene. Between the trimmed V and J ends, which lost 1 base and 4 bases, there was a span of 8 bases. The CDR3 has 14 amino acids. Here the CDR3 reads CASSQGTEGNTIYF. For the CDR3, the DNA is TGCGCCAGCAGCCAAGGGACAGAGGGAAACACCATATATTTT.